The T cell receptor (beta chain) described here comes from a study of T cells in Graves' hyperthyroidism and ophthalmopathy. RNA transcripts gave rise to amplified TCR beta CDR3 regions. An initial round of RT-PCR targeting the TCR CDR3 relied on the HTBI primer set. TCRdb re-analysed the multiplex PCR reads in MiXCR, keeping a single row per CDR3 protein. The data contain 300,000 to 400,000 distinct CDR3 sequences, about 20% of them singletons. Hyperthyroidism was newly diagnosed in patients aged 18 to 65 (duration under 2 months). The CDR3 covers 14 residues. Per germline, CDR1 DFQATT and CDR2 SNEGSKA (reference sequence). With 3 bases removed from V and 3 bases from J, the gap between germline ends came to 14 bases.

The V gene is TRBV20-1, the J gene TRBJ2-5; D gene ambiguous. The sequenced sample was blood. This TCR came from a woman between 45 and 65 years old with Graves' hyperthyroidism. The CDR3 DNA reads as TGCAGTGCTAGCCCCTCCGGCTTAGAAGAGACCCAGTACTTC. It specifies CSASPSGLEETQYF.